This T cell receptor beta chain is from a study of blood T cells in healthy people across ages. Overall study results and limits: Higher naive T cell percentage went strongly together with higher TCR beta diversity.

The CDR3 sequence is 14 residues long. V lost 2 bases, J lost 2 bases, and 10 bases lay in between. Germline lookup yields CDR1 SGHRS and CDR2 YFSETQ. This clonotype has only a few counts. What it binds is not known. Next came a second PCR, run for 7 to 11 cycles, which used a sample-barcoded 5' primer along with a J-beta primer mix. TCRdb analysed the 5' RACE reads with MiXCR anew, one entry per CDR3 protein. Of 2 million or so distinct CDR3 sequences listed, 49% are singletons. Material for sequencing was blood. This receptor was taken from a woman aged 40 to 55 in good health. This chain uses TRBV5-1 with TRBJ1-2, with unresolved D. The CDR3 protein is CASSFQTANYGYTF. Written as DNA, the CDR3 is TGCGCCAGCAGCTTCCAGACGGCAAACTATGGCTACACCTTC.